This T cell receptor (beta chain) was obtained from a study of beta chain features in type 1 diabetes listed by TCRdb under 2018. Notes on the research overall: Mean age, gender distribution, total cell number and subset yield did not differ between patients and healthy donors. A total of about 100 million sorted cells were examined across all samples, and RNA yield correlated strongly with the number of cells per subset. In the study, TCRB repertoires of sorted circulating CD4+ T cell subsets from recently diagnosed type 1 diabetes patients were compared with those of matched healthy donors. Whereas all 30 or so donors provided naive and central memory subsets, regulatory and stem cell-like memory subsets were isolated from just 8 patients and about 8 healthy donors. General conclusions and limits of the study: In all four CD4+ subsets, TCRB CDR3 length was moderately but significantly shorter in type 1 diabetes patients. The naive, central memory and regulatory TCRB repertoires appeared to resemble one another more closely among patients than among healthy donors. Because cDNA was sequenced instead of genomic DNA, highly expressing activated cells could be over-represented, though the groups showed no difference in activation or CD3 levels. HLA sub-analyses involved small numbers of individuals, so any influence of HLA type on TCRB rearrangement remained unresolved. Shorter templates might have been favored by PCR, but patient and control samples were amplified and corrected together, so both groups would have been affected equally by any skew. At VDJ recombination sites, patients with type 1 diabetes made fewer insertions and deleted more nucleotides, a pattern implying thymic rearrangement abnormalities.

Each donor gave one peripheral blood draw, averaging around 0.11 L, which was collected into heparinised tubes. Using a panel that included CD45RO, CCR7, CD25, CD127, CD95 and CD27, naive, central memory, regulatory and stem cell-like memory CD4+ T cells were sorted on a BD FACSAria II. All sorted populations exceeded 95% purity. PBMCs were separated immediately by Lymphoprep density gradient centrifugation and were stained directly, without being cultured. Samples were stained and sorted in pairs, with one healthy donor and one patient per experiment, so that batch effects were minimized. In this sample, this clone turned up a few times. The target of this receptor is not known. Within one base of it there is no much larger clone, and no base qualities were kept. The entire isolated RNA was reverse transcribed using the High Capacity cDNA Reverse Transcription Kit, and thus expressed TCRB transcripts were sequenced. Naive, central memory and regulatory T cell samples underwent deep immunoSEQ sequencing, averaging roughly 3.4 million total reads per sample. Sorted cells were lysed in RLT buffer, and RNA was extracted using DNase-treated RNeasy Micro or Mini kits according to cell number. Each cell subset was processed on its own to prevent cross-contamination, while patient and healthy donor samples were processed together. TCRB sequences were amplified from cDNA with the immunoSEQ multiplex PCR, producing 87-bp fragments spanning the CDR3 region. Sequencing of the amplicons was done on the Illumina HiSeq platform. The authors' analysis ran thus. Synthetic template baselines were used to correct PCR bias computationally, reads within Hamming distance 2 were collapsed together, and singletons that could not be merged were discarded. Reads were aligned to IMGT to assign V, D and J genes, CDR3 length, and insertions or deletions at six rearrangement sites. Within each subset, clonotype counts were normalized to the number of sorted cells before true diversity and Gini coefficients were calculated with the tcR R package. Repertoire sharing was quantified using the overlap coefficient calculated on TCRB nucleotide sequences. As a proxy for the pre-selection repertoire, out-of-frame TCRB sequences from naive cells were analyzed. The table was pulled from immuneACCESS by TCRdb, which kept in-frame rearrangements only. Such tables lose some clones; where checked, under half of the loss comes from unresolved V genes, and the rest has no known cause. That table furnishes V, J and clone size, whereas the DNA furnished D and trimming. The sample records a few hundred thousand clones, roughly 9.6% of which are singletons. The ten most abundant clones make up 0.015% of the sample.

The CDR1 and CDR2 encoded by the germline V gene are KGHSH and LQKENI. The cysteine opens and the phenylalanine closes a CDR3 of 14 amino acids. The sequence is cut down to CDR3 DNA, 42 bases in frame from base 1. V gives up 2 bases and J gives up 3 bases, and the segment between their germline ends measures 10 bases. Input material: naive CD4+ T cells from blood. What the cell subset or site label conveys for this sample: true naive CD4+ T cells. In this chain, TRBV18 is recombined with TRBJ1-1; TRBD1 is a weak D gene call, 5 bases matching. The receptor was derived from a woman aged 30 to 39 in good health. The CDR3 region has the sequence CASSPTGGYTEAFF. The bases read TGTGCCAGCTCACCAACCGGGGGTTACACTGAAGCTTTCTTT. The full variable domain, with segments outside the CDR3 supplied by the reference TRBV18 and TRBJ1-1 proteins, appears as NAGVMQNPRHLVRRRGQEARLRCSPMKGHSHVYWYRQLPEEGLKFMVYLQKENIIDESGMPKERFSAEFPKEGPSILRIQQVVRGDSAAYFCASSPTGGYTEAFFGQGTRLTVV.